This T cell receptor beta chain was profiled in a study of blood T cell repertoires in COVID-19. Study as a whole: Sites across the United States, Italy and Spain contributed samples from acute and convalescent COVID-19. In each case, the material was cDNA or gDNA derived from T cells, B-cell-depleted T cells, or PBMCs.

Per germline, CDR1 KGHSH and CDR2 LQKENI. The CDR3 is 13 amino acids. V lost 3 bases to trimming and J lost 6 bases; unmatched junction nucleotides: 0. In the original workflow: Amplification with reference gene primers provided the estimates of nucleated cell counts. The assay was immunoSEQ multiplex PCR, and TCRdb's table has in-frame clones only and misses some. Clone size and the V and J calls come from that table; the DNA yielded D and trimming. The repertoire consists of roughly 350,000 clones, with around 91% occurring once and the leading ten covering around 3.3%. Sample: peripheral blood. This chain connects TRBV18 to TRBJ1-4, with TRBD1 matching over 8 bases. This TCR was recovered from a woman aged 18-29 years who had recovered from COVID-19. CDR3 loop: CASSPTGDEKLFF. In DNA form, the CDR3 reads TGTGCCAGCTCACCGACAGGGGATGAAAAACTGTTTTTT.